This T cell receptor beta chain was identified in a study of blood T cell repertoires in COVID-19. From germline, CDR1 is SGDLS and CDR2 YYNGEE. J was trimmed by 4 bases and V by 4 bases; bases with no gene match: 4. The CDR3 loop spans 15 amino acids. The protocol was immunoSEQ multiplex PCR, while the TCRdb copy is restricted to in-frame clones and leaves out a portion. The sample lists 250,000 to 300,000 clones, about 90% occurring once. Sequences were obtained from PBMCs or T cells enriched from blood (not recorded which). The receptor comes from a woman aged 60-75 years who had recovered from COVID-19. The V and J genes are TRBV9 and TRBJ2-1; 11 bases line up with TRBD2. CDR3 amino acids: CASSPGTSGYNEQFF. The CDR3 nucleotides read TGTGCCAGCAGCCCCGGGACTAGCGGTTACAATGAGCAGTTCTTC.